The TCR beta chain described here comes from a study of cytomegalovirus exposure and HLA in healthy donors. Study results and caveats: CMV antigen specificity was confirmed in vitro for a few CMV-associated chains.

The CDR3 has 16 amino acids. CDR1 is MDHEN, CDR2 SYDVKM, per germline. V was shortened by 0 bases and J by 0 bases, with 11 bases between the two germline ends. The PCR ran on 60 Vbeta and 13 Jbeta primers. Assay: immunoSEQ multiplex PCR; the TCRdb copy retains only in-frame clones and omits some. The sample contains some 98,000 clones, roughly 10% of which appear only once. As regards this clone: The target antigen is unknown.

The sequenced sample was PBMCs. This chain uses TRBV28 with TRBJ1-1; TRBD1 might be the D (5 bases). The receptor was derived from a man in his fifties in good health and CMV-seropositive. This chain's CDR3 is CASSLWGGTVNTEAFF. The DNA of the CDR3 is TGTGCCAGCAGTTTATGGGGGGGGACGGTGAACACTGAAGCTTTCTTT.